A selection of T cell receptor beta chains follows, all from one sample in a study of blood T cell repertoires in COVID-19. The assay was immunoSEQ multiplex PCR, and TCRdb's table has in-frame clones only and misses some. The repertoire has about 240,000 clones, around 90% of them found once; the top ten carry over 0.8%. The sequencing input was peripheral blood. The receptor set was obtained from a man younger than 40 with COVID-19, enrolled during active disease. Both conserved end residues are part of each CDR3. D genes are given only for firm matches. Not all rows give a size; the values are once, few, many and, for expanded clones, a class.

size,D,V,J,DNA,CDR3
few,.,TRBV9,TRBJ2-2,TGTGCCAGCAGCGTCGATAGCGGGGAGCTGTTTTTT,CASSVDSGELFF
.,TRBD1,TRBV9,TRBJ1-2,TGTGCCAGCAGCGAGGGACAGGGTTTGGGATATGGCTACACCTTC,CASSEGQGLGYGYTF
.,TRBD1,TRBV11-2,TRBJ2-1,TGTGCCAGCAGCCCTCGGGACAGGGGATTTGAGCAGTTCTTC,CASSPRDRGFEQFF
.,TRBD1,TRBV7-3,TRBJ1-4,TGTGCCAGCAGCCTTACAGGGGATCCAACTAATGAAAAACTGTTTTTT,CASSLTGDPTNEKLFF
.,TRBD2,TRBV20-1,TRBJ2-5,TGCAGTGCTAGTGGGACTAGCGGGGGGAACTACCAAGAGACCCAGTACTTC,CSASGTSGGNYQETQYF
.,TRBD2,TRBV19,TRBJ2-3,TGTGCCAGTAGTCCACCACCTTGGCGGGGGAACACAGATACGCAGTATTTT,CASSPPPWRGNTDTQYF
.,TRBD2,TRBV19,TRBJ2-5,TGTGCCAGTAGTACCCGACTAGCGGGAACCCAAGAGACCCAGTACTTC,CASSTRLAGTQETQYF
.,.,TRBV9,TRBJ1-2,TGTGCCAGCAGGACAGAAAACTATGGCTACACCTTC,CASRTENYGYTF
.,TRBD1,TRBV6-5,TRBJ1-5,TGTGCCAGCAGTTCTGGGACAGGGAGCAATCAGCCCCAGCATTTT,CASSSGTGSNQPQHF
.,TRBD2,TRBV9,TRBJ2-5,TGTGCCAGCAGCCCTTCAGCGGGGGCCACTCAAGAGACCCAGTACTTC,CASSPSAGATQETQYF
.,.,TRBV5-1,TRBJ2-1,TGCGCCAGCAGCTTAGGGGGTTGGGACAATGAGCAGTTCTTC,CASSLGGWDNEQFF
.,TRBD1,TRBV27,TRBJ1-1,TGTGCCAGCAGCTTCCTGACAGGGGGCTCGGGGAACACTGAAGCTTTCTTT,CASSFLTGGSGNTEAFF
.,.,TRBV2,TRBJ1-4,TGTGCCAGCAAGGAGGTGGGGGCTGTAACTAATGAAAAACTGTTTTTT,CASKEVGAVTNEKLFF
.,TRBD2,TRBV7-9,TRBJ2-7,TGTGCCAGCAGCTGGGGAGGGGCCTACTCCTACGAGCAGTACTTC,CASSWGGAYSYEQYF
few,.,TRBV6-5,TRBJ1-1,TGTGCCAGCAGTTATTCTCCGGAGGGAAGGGCTTTCTTT,CASSYSPEGRAFF
.,.,TRBV6-5,TRBJ1-1,TGTGCCAGCAGATGGACAGTGAACACTGAAGCTTTCTTT,CASRWTVNTEAFF
.,.,TRBV5-4,TRBJ1-4,TGTGCCAGCAGCCGGACGGACGGGGGTAATGAAAAACTGTTTTTT,CASSRTDGGNEKLFF
.,.,TRBV7-9,TRBJ1-6,TGTGCCAGCAGCTTAGGAGAGGAGGCCGCCCACTTT,CASSLGEEAAHF
.,TRBD1,TRBV10-3,TRBJ1-1,TGTGCCATCAGTGAGGGGGGACAGGGCCACATGAACACTGAAGCTTTCTTT,CAISEGGQGHMNTEAFF
.,TRBD1,TRBV4-1,TRBJ2-7,TGCGCCAGCAGCCAGCCCCCCCGGACAGGGAATTGGGACGAGCAGTACTTC,CASSQPPRTGNWDEQYF
once,.,TRBV19,TRBJ2-5,TGTGCCAGTAGTATGAGTGGAACAGCTCTCCAAGAGACCCAGTACTTC,CASSMSGTALQETQYF
once,TRBD1,TRBV2,TRBJ2-5,TGTGCCAGCAGTTTGGACAGGGGCAGGGGGGAGACCCAGTACTTC,CASSLDRGRGETQYF
.,TRBD2,TRBV7-3,TRBJ2-1,TGTGCCAGCAGCTTATTCAAGCGGGGGAGCTCCTACAATGAGCAGTTCTTC,CASSLFKRGSSYNEQFF
.,.,TRBV25-1,TRBJ1-2,TGTGCCAGCAGAAATTCCGGAGCGCTCTATGGCTACACCTTC,CASRNSGALYGYTF
.,TRBD2,TRBV27,TRBJ2-1,TGTGCCAGCAGTTTCAATAGCGGGAGTTACAATGAGCAGTTCTTC,CASSFNSGSYNEQFF
.,TRBD2,TRBV6-4,TRBJ2-7,TGTGCCAGCAGCAGGACTAGCGGGGGGTACGAGCAGTACTTC,CASSRTSGGYEQYF
.,TRBD1,TRBV24-1,TRBJ2-1,TGTGCCACCAGTGATAGTGACAGGGGTTTGAATTCCTACAATGAGCAGTTCTTC,CATSDSDRGLNSYNEQFF
.,TRBD1,TRBV6-5,TRBJ2-7,TGTGCCAGCAGTTGGGACAGGGCCTCCTACGAGCAGTACTTC,CASSWDRASYEQYF
.,TRBD1,TRBV19,TRBJ1-5,TGTGCCAGTAGGGGGACAGGGAAGGGCCTCAGTCAGCCCCAGCATTTT,CASRGTGKGLSQPQHF
.,.,TRBV21-1,TRBJ1-5,TGTGCCAGCAGCAATATAATTTCGGGTTTGACCAATCAGCCCCAGCATTTT,CASSNIISGLTNQPQHF
.,.,TRBV10-3,TRBJ1-1,TGTGCCATCAGCCCAGTGGCGGGCTCTGAAGCTTTCTTT,CAISPVAGSEAFF
.,TRBD1,TRBV7-9,TRBJ1-1,TGTGCCAGCAGCTTCCGGGACAGGAACACTGAAGCTTTCTTT,CASSFRDRNTEAFF
.,TRBD2,TRBV4-1,TRBJ2-3,TGCGCCAGCAGCCAAGATCTGGTAGCGGGGGCGACAGATACGCAGTATTTT,CASSQDLVAGATDTQYF
.,TRBD1,TRBV6-5,TRBJ1-2,TGTGCCAGCAATACAGGGGGCTTCGGCTACACCTTC,CASNTGGFGYTF
once,.,TRBV6-1,TRBJ2-7,TGTGCCAGCAGTGAATCTTGGACTGCCTCCTACGAGCAGTACTTC,CASSESWTASYEQYF
.,TRBD1,TRBV4-1,TRBJ1-4,TGCGCCAGCAGCCAGGGAGGACAGGATGAAAAACTGTTTTTT,CASSQGGQDEKLFF
.,.,TRBV19,TRBJ1-5,TGTGCCAGTAGTTTTTCACAGTTTAATCAGCCCCAGCATTTT,CASSFSQFNQPQHF
.,TRBD1,TRBV2,TRBJ2-5,TGTGCCAGCAGGCGACAGGGGGCGGGAGAGACCCAGTACTTC,CASRRQGAGETQYF
.,.,TRBV7-3,TRBJ2-7,TGTGCCAGCGCCTCAGCCTACGAGCAGTACTTC,CASASAYEQYF
.,TRBD1,TRBV19,TRBJ2-7,TGTGCCAGTAGTATAACCCCGGGACAGGGTGTGTGGGAGCAGTACTTC,CASSITPGQGVWEQYF
few,.,TRBV5-5,TRBJ1-2,TGTGCCAGCAGACAGGGTCGTTATGGCTACACCTTC,CASRQGRYGYTF
.,.,TRBV2,TRBJ2-1,TGTGCCAGCAGGAGCGGAATAAACAATGAGCAGTTCTTC,CASRSGINNEQFF
.,.,TRBV4-1,TRBJ2-5,TGCGCCAGCAGCCAAATGCGGGGTCGAGAGACCCAGTACTTC,CASSQMRGRETQYF
.,.,TRBV6-5,TRBJ1-2,TGTGCCAGCAGTTACTCGAGTGACAGCCTTAACTATGGCTACACCTTC,CASSYSSDSLNYGYTF
.,TRBD2,TRBV2,TRBJ2-1,TGTGCCAGCAGAACCGGGACTATCATATACAATGAGCAGTTCTTC,CASRTGTIIYNEQFF
.,.,TRBV20-1,TRBJ2-7,TGCAGTGCTAGAGCCGGTCACGAGCAGTACTTC,CSARAGHEQYF
.,TRBD1,TRBV4-1,TRBJ2-5,TGCGCCAGCAGCGAAGCGGCCAGGGGGAACCTCCAAGAGACCCAGTACTTC,CASSEAARGNLQETQYF
few,.,TRBV18,TRBJ2-2,TGTGCCGGTTCCCCGCCGGGACACACGAACACCGGGGAGCTGTTTTTT,CAGSPPGHTNTGELFF
.,.,TRBV9,TRBJ1-2,TGTGCCAGCAGCCCCCACGGAAGGGGTGATGGCTACACCTTC,CASSPHGRGDGYTF
.,.,TRBV5-4,TRBJ1-2,TGTGCCAGCAGCTTGGTCGGGGGGGAGAGCTATGGCTACACCTTC,CASSLVGGESYGYTF
.,.,TRBV14,TRBJ1-6,TGTGCCAGCAGCCAAGGGCGGGGGGGAGGTTCACCCCTCCACTTT,CASSQGRGGGSPLHF
.,.,TRBV11-1,TRBJ1-3,TGTGCCAGCAGCCGACATACAATCTCTGGAAACACCATATATTTT,CASSRHTISGNTIYF
.,TRBD1,TRBV6-2/TRBV6-3,TRBJ1-1,TGTGCCAGCAGTCCGGACAGGGGGGATGAATTATGGTACACTGAAGCTTTCTTT,CASSPDRGDELWYTEAFF
.,.,TRBV14,TRBJ1-1,TGTGCCAGCAGCCAAGATTGGCAGAGGGCTTTCTTT,CASSQDWQRAFF
.,.,TRBV11-2,TRBJ2-3,TGTGCCAGCAGCCCCGTCCCGGGCACAGATACGCAGTATTTT,CASSPVPGTDTQYF
once,.,TRBV6-1,TRBJ1-5,TGTGCCAGCAGTGAAGAGGGGGTCCAGCCCCAGCATTTT,CASSEEGVQPQHF
.,.,TRBV5-1,TRBJ2-3,TGCGCCAGCAGCCCCTCGGTCCAGGGTTACACAGATACGCAGTATTTT,CASSPSVQGYTDTQYF
once,TRBD2,TRBV5-4,TRBJ2-1,TGTGCCAGCAGGGGGGGACTAGCGGGGTACAATGAGCAGTTCTTC,CASRGGLAGYNEQFF
.,TRBD1,TRBV3-1/TRBV3-2,TRBJ1-1,TGTGCCAGCAGACGGACAGGGGCTGGTAACACTGAAGCTTTCTTT,CASRRTGAGNTEAFF